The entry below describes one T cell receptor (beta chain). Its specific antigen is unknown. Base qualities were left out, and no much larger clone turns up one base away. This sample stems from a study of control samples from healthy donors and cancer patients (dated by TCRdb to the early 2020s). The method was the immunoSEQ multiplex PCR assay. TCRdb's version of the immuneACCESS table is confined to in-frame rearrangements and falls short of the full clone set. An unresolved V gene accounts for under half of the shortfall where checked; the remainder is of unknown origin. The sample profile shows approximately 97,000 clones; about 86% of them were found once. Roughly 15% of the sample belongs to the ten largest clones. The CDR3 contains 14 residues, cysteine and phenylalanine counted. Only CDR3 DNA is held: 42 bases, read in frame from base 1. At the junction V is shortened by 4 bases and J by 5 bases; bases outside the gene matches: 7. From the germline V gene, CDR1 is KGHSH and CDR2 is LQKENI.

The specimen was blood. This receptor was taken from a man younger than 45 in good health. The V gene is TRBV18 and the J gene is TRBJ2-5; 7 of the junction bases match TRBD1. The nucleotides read TGTGCCAGCTCACTGGGGACAGTAGGGGAGACCCAGTACTTC. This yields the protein CASSLGTVGETQYF.